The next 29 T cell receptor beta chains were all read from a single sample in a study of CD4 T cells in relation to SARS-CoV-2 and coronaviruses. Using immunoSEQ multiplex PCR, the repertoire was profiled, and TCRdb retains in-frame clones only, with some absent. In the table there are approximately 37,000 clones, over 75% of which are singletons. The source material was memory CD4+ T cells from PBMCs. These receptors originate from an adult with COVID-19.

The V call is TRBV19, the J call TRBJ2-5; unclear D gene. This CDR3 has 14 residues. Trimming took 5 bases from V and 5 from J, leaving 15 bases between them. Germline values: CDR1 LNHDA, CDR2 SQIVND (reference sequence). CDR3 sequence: CASSSRNPMETQYF. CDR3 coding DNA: TGTGCCAGTAGTTCTCGTAACCCCATGGAGACCCAGTACTTC. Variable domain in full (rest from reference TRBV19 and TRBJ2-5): DGGITQSPKYLFRKEGQNVTLSCEQNLNHDAMYWYRQDPGQGLRLIYYSQIVNDFQKGDIAEGYSVSREKKESFPLTVTSAQKNPTAFYLCASSSRNPMETQYFGPGTRLLVL.

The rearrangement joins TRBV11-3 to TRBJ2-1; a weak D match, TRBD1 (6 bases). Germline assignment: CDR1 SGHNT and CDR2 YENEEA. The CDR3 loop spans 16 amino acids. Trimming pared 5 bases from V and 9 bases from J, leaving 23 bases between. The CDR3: CASSQTEWYRDGEQFF. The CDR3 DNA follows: TGTGCCAGCAGCCAAACGGAATGGTACAGGGACGGTGAGCAGTTCTTC. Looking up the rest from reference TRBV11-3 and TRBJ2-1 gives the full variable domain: EAGVVQSPRYKIIEKKQPVAFWCNPISGHNTLYWYLQNLGQGPELLIRYENEEAVDDSQLPKDRFSAERLKGVDSTLKIQPAELGDSAVYLCASSQTEWYRDGEQFFGPGTRLTVL.

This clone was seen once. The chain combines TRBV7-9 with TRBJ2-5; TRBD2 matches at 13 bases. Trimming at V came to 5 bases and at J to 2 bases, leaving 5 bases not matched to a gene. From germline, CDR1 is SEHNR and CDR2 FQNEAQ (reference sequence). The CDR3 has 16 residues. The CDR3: CASSPSGLAGQETQYF. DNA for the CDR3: TGTGCCAGCAGCCCCTCGGGACTAGCGGGACAAGAGACCCAGTACTTC.

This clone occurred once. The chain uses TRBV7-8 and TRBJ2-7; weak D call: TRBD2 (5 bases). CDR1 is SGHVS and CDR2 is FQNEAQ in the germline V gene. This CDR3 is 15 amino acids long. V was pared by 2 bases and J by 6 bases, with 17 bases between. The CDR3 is CASSLRASRVGEQYF. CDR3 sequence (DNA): TGTGCCAGCAGCTTAAGGGCTTCGAGGGTCGGCGAGCAGTACTTC. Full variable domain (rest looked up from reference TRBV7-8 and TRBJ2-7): GAGVSQSPRYKVAKRGQDVALRCDPISGHVSLFWYQQALGQGPEFLTYFQNEAQLDKSGLPSDRFFAERPEGSVSTLKIQRTQQEDSAVYLCASSLRASRVGEQYFGPGTRLTVT.

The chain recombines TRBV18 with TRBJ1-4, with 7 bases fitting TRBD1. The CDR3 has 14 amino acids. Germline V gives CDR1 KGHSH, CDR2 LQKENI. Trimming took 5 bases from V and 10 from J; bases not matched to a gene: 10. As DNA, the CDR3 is TGTGCCAGCTCAAGGACAGGTAACGAGGGAAAACTGTTTTTT. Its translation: CASSRTGNEGKLFF.

CDR3 bases: TGCGCCAGCAGCTTGGGACTAGCGGGAATCCCCTCCTACAATGAGCAGTTCTTC. It specifies CASSLGLAGIPSYNEQFF. V usage is TRBV5-1 and J usage is TRBJ2-1; 11 nucleotides align to TRBD2. CDR3 size: 18 residues. Trimming cost V 0 bases and J 0 bases; bases outside gene matches: 5. In germline, CDR1 is SGHRS, CDR2 YFSETQ.

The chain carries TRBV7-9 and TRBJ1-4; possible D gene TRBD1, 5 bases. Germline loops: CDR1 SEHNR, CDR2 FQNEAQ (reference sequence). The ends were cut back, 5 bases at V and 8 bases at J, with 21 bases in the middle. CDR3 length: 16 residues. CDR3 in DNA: TGTGCCAGCAGCGGTAGGGAGAGTTGGGACCGCGAAAAACTGTTTTTT. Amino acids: CASSGRESWDREKLFF.

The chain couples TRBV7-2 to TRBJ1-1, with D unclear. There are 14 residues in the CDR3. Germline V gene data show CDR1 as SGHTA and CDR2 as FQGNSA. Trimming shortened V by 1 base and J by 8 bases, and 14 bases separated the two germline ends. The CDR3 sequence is CASSLEIQRIEAFF. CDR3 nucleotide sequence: TGTGCCAGCAGCTTAGAAATACAGCGAATAGAAGCTTTCTTT.

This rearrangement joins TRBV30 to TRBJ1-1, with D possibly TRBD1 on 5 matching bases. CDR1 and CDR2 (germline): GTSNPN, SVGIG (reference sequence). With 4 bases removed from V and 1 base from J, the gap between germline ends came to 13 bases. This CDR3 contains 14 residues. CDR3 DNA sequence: TGTGCCTGGATCCCCCTCCAGGGGAACACTGAAGCTTTCTTT. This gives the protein CAWIPLQGNTEAFF.

The DNA for the CDR3 is TGTGCCAGCAGCTTGGACTGGGGGCCCCAGCATTTT. Translation gives CASSLDWGPQHF. The chain is built from TRBV5-6 and TRBJ1-5; D call uncertain. CDR3 length: 12 amino acids. Trimming took 0 bases from V and 9 from J, leaving 7 bases between them. Germline CDR1 and CDR2: SGHDT and YYEEEE.

In DNA form, the CDR3 reads TGTGCCAGCAGTTTTCGGCAGGCATACAATGAGCAGTTCTTC. Its protein product is CASSFRQAYNEQFF. The V gene is TRBV28, the J gene TRBJ2-1; D gene uncertain. Looked up from germline, CDR1 is MDHEN and CDR2 is SYDVKM. The CDR3 consists of 14 residues. V lost 3 bases and J 4 bases, leaving 10 bases between the germline ends.

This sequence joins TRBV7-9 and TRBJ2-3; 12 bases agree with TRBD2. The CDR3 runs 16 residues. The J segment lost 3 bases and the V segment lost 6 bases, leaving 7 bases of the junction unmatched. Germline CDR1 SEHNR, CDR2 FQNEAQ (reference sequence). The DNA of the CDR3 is TGTGCCAGCAGTTACCCGACTAGCGGGAGAACAGATACGCAGTATTTT. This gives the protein CASSYPTSGRTDTQYF.

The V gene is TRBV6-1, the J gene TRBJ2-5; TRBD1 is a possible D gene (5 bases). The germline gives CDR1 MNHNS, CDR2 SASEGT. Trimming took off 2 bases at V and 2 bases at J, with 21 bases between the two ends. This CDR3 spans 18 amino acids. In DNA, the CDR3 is TGTGCCAGCAGTGAATTAATGACAGTCCCCAGTAGGCAAGAGACCCAGTACTTC. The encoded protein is CASSELMTVPSRQETQYF.

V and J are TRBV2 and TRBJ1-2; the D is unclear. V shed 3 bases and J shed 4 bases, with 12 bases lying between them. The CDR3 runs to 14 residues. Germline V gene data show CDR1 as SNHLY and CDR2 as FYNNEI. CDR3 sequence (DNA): TGTGCCAGCAGTGATCAGCTGTGGGCCTATGGCTACACCTTC. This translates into CASSDQLWAYGYTF.

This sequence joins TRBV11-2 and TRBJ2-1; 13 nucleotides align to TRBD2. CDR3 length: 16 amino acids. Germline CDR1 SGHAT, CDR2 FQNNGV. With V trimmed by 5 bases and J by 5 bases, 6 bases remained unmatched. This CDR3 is CASSPRTSGSHNEQFF. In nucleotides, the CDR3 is TGTGCCAGCAGCCCCCGGACTAGCGGGAGTCACAATGAGCAGTTCTTC.

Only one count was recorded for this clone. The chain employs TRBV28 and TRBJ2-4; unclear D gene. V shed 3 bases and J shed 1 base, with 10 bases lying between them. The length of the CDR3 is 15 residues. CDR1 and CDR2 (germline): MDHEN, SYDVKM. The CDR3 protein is CASSFLVGAKNIQYF. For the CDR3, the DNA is TGTGCCAGCAGTTTCTTAGTGGGGGCCAAAAACATTCAGTACTTC.

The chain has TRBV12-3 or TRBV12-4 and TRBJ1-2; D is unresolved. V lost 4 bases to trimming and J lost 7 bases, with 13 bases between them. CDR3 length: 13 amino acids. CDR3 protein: CASSSNAGAGYTF. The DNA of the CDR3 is TGTGCCAGCAGTTCCAATGCGGGCGCTGGCTACACCTTC.

The CDR3 spells CASSLDLETQYF. The DNA of the CDR3 is TGTGCCAGCAGCTTAGATTTGGAGACCCAGTACTTC. The chain has TRBV7-9 and TRBJ2-5; D is unresolved. The ends were cut back, 1 base at V and 5 bases at J, with 5 bases in the middle. The CDR3 has 12 amino acids. Germline V CDR1 and CDR2: SEHNR, FQNEAQ (reference sequence).

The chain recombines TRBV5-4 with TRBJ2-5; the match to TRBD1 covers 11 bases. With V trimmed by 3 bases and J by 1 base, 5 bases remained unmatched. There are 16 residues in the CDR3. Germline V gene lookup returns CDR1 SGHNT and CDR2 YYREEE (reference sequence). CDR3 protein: CASSSGQGGTQETQYF. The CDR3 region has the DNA TGTGCCAGCAGCTCGGGACAGGGGGGGACCCAAGAGACCCAGTACTTC.

CDR3 bases: TGTGCCAGCAGCTTGGGCCCAGAAAGAGAGCAGTTCTTC. Translating gives CASSLGPEREQFF. V usage is TRBV5-6 and J usage is TRBJ2-1; D gene uncertain. Trimming cost V 0 bases and J 10 bases, with 11 bases left between them. The CDR3 is 13 amino acids. In germline, CDR1 is SGHDT, CDR2 YYEEEE.

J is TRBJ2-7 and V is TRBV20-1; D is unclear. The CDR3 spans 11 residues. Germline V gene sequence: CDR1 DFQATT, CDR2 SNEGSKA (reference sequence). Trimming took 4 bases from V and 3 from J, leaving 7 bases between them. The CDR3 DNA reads TGCAGTGCTAATAACGGCTACGAGCAGTACTTC. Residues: CSANNGYEQYF.

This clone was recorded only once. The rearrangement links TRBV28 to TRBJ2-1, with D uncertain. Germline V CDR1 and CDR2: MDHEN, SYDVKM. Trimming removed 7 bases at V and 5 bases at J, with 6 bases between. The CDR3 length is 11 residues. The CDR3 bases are TGTGCCAGCACACAGAACAATGAGCAGTTCTTC. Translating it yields CASTQNNEQFF.

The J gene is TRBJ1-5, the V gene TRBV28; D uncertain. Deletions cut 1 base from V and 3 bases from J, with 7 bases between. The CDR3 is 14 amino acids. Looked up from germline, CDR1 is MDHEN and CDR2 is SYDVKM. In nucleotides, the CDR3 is TGTGCCAGCAGTTTATTCACAGACAATCAGCCCCAGCATTTT. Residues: CASSLFTDNQPQHF. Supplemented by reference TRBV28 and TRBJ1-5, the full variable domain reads DVKVTQSSRYLVKRTGEKVFLECVQDMDHENMFWYRQDPGLGLRLIYFSYDVKMKEKGDIPEGYSVSREKKERFSLILESASTNQTSMYLCASSLFTDNQPQHFGDGTRLSIL.

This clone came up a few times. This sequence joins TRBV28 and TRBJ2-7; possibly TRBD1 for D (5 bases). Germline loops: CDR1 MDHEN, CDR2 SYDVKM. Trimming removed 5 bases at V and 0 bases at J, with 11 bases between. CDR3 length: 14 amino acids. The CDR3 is CASSRTPLSYEQYF. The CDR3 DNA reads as TGTGCCAGCAGTCGGACACCCCTCTCCTACGAGCAGTACTTC. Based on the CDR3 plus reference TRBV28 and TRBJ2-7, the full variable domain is DVKVTQSSRYLVKRTGEKVFLECVQDMDHENMFWYRQDPGLGLRLIYFSYDVKMKEKGDIPEGYSVSREKKERFSLILESASTNQTSMYLCASSRTPLSYEQYFGPGTRLTVT.

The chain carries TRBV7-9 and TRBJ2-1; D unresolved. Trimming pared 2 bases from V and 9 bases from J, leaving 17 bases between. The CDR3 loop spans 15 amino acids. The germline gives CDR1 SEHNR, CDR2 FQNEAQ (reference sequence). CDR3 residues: CASSLILGEGSEQFF. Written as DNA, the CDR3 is TGTGCCAGCAGCTTAATATTAGGTGAAGGATCTGAGCAGTTCTTC. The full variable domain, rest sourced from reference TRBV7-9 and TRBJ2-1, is DTGVSQNPRHKITKRGQNVTFRCDPISEHNRLYWYRQTLGQGPEFLTYFQNEAQLEKSRLLSDRFSAERPKGSFSTLEIQRTEQGDSAMYLCASSLILGEGSEQFFGPGTRLTVL.

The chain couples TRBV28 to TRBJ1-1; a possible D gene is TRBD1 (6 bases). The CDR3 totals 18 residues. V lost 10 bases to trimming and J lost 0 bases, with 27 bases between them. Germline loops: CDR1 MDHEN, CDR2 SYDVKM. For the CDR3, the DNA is TGTGCCACCTCAAGGCTTTCCCTCCAGGGGAGCATGAACACTGAAGCTTTCTTT. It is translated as CATSRLSLQGSMNTEAFF.

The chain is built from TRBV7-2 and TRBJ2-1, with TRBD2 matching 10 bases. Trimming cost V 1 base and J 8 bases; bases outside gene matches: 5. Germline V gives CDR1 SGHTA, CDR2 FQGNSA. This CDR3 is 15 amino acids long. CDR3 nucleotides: TGTGCCAGCAGCTTAGAAGCGGGAGGGCCCCATGAGCAGTTCTTC. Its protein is CASSLEAGGPHEQFF. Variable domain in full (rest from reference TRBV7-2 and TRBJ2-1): GAGVSQSPSNKVTEKGKDVELRCDPISGHTALYWYRQSLGQGLEFLIYFQGNSAPDKSGLPSDRFSAERTGGSVSTLTIQRTQQEDSAVYLCASSLEAGGPHEQFFGPGTRLTVL.

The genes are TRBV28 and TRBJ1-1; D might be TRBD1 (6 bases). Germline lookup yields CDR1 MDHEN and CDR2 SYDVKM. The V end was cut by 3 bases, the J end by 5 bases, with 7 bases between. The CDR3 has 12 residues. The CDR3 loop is CASSFDRTEAFF. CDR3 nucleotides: TGTGCCAGCAGTTTTGACAGGACTGAAGCTTTCTTT.

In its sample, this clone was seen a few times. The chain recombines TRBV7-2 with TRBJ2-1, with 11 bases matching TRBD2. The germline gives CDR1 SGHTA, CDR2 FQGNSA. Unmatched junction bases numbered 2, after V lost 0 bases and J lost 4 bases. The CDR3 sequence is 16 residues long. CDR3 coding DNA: TGTGCCAGCAGCTTAGCGCCTAGCGGGGGGTACAATGAGCAGTTCTTC. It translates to CASSLAPSGGYNEQFF.